The present entry profiles one T cell receptor beta chain with its context. Antigen specificity is unknown. Alongside a J-beta primer mix, a sample-barcoded 5' primer served in a second PCR lasting about 7 to 11 cycles. Each cDNA was tagged by a template-switch adaptor containing 12 random nucleotides. TCRdb ran MiXCR on the 5' RACE reads and lists one entry per CDR3 protein. The sample records more than 1,000,000 distinct CDR3 sequences, under 30% being singletons. The record originates from a study of blood T cells in healthy people across ages. Germline CDR1 and CDR2: MDHEN and SYDVKM. The CDR3 spans 17 residues. V lost 2 bases and J 7 bases, leaving 21 bases between the germline ends. Study findings and constraints: Fewer expanded clones and more diversity marked long-lived versus aged donors.

The data were also submitted as part of a second study, on T cells of mothers and their children.

Sequencing was carried out using blood. This TCR derives from a girl aged 2 to 10 in good health. The chain employs TRBV28 and TRBJ2-1; D tentatively reads TRBD1 or TRBD2 (5 bases each). The CDR3 DNA sequence: TGTGCCAGCAGTTTAAGGGACCGGAGAGGGTGGGGGAATGAGCAGTTCTTC. Its translation is CASSLRDRRGWGNEQFF.